This TCR beta chain was captured by sequencing in a study of blood T cell repertoires in COVID-19. Across the study: Either two negative PCRs, clearance, or symptom resolution qualified Cohort 3 donors as recovered. Donors in the United States, Italy and Spain gave samples during acute or convalescent COVID-19.

As handled by the study authors: Amplification of reference gene primers provided the estimated nucleated cell counts. Using immunoSEQ multiplex PCR, the repertoire was profiled, and TCRdb retains in-frame clones only, with some absent. V, J and clone size are taken as reported in that table, and D and trimming were inferred from the DNA itself. The sample shows about 170,000 clones, around 79% of them seen only once. The sequencing input was PBMCs or T cells enriched from blood (not recorded which). This TCR came from a woman in her sixties or seventies in a cohort exposed to, infected with or recovered from COVID-19 (not recorded which).

The CDR3 sequence: CASSREPNEKLFF. In DNA form, the CDR3 reads TGTGCCAGCTCTCGGGAGCCTAATGAAAAACTGTTTTTT. The V call is TRBV18, the J call TRBJ1-4; D is unclear. This CDR3 comprises 13 residues. V shed 6 bases and J shed 3 bases, with 8 bases lying between them. Germline V gene data show CDR1 as KGHSH and CDR2 as LQKENI. Variable domain in full (rest from reference TRBV18 and TRBJ1-4): NAGVMQNPRHLVRRRGQEARLRCSPMKGHSHVYWYRQLPEEGLKFMVYLQKENIIDESGMPKERFSAEFPKEGPSILRIQQVVRGDSAAYFCASSREPNEKLFFGSGTQLSVL.